Reported below is one T cell receptor (beta chain). What it binds is unknown. The PCR made use of 60 Vbeta and 13 Jbeta primers. This table comes from immunoSEQ multiplex PCR, and its TCRdb copy is limited to in-frame clones, with some not included. The sample consists of 150,000 to 200,000 clones, about 85% of them appearing once. The data are from a study of cytomegalovirus exposure and HLA in healthy donors. Across the study: In an earlier analysis, approximately 120 million unique TCR beta sequences were found from 150 million to 200 million T cells. Overall study results and limits: Rare TCR sequences dominated, though some public TCRs recurred in many donors. Among TCR beta chains of equal frequency, HLA-associated ones were more clonally expanded in a later analysis.

Looked up from germline, CDR1 is MNHEY and CDR2 is SVGAGI. The CDR3 consists of 15 residues. Trimming removed 6 bases from V and 1 base from J; junction bases left unmatched: 7. The clonotype comes from a male donor in good health and CMV-seropositive. The chain joins TRBV6-5 to TRBJ2-7, with 9 bases aligning to TRBD1. The sample consisted of PBMCs. CDR3 in DNA: TGTGCCAGCAGCCCAACCGGGACAGGGTCCTACGAGCAGTACTTC. Its translation: CASSPTGTGSYEQYF.